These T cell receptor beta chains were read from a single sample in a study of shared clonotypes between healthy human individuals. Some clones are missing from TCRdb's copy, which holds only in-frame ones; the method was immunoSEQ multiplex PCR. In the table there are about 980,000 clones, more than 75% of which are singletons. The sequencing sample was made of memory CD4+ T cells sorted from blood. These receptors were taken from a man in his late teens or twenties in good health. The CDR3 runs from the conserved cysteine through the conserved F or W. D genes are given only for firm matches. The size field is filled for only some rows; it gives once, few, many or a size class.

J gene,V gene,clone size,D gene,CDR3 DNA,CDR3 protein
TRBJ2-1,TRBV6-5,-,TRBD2,TGTGCCAGCAGTTACGGGACCGGCGGGAGGGCCGGCGAGCAGTTCTTC,CASSYGTGGRAGEQFF
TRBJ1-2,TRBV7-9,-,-,TGTGCCAGCACCTGGCTTCTGGGCAACTATGGCTACACCTTC,CASTWLLGNYGYTF
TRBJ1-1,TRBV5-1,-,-,TGCGCCAGCAGCCCCGATGGGGATACGGAAGCTTTCTTT,CASSPDGDTEAFF
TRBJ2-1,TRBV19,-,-,TGTGCCAGTAGTATTTTAGGTGAGCAGTTCTTC,CASSILGEQFF
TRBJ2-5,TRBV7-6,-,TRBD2,TGTGCCGGTCTAGCGGGAGTTCAAGAGACCCAGTACTTC,CAGLAGVQETQYF
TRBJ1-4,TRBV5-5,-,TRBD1,TGTGCCAGCAGCCCAGGGGGCGGTGATGAAAAACTGTTTTTT,CASSPGGGDEKLFF
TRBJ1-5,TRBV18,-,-,TGTGCCAGCTCACCACTCCCAGATCAGCCCCAGCATTTT,CASSPLPDQPQHF
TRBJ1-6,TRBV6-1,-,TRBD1,TGTGCCAGCAGGGTGGGACAGAACAATTCACCCCTCCACTTT,CASRVGQNNSPLHF
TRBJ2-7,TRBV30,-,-,TGTGCCTGGAGTTGGGCAGGGAACGAGCAGTACTTC,CAWSWAGNEQYF
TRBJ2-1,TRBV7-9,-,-,TGTGCCAGCAGCTTGGAGGGAGGAGCATTGTTCTTC,CASSLEGGALFF
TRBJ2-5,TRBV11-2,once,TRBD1,TGTGCCAGCAGCCCAGACAGGGGACCACCCTACTTC,CASSPDRGPPYF
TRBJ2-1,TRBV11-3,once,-,TGTGCCAGCAGCATCCGGGACAACGACAATGAGCAGTTCTTC,CASSIRDNDNEQFF
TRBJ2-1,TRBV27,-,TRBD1,TGTGCCAGCAGACTAGGGGGACAGGGGACGAATGAGCAGTTCTTC,CASRLGGQGTNEQFF
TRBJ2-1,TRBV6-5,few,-,TGTGCCACACACCCGCTAGGGGGGGGCCACAATGAGCAGTTCTTC,CATHPLGGGHNEQFF
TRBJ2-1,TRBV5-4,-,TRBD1,TGTGCCAGCAGCTTGGGCGGACAGGGGACCAATGAGCAGTTCTTC,CASSLGGQGTNEQFF
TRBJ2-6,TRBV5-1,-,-,TGCGCCAGCCAACCAGGGGGGATAAGGTCTGGGGCCAACGTCCTGACTTTC,CASQPGGIRSGANVLTF
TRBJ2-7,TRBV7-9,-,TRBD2,TGTGCCAGCACCCTAGCGGGTAGCTCCTACGAGCAGTACTTC,CASTLAGSSYEQYF
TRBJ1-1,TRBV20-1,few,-,TGCAGTGCTAGAGTGATGGAAGCTTTCTTT,CSARVMEAFF
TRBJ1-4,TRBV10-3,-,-,TGTGCCATCGGGGCCCAGGGGAACGATGAAAAACTGTTTTTT,CAIGAQGNDEKLFF
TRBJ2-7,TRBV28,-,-,TGTGCCAGCGGGAGGGAGCAGTACTTC,CASGREQYF
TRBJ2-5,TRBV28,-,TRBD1,TGTGCCAGCAGTATTGGACAGGGAAAGGGGGAGACCCAGTACTTC,CASSIGQGKGETQYF
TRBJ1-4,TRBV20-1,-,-,TGCAGTGCTAGGGATAATGAAAAACTGTTTTTT,CSARDNEKLFF
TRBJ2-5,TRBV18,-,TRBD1,TGTGCCAGCTCACCAGTTACAGGGGGCTTCCAAGAGACCCAGTACTTC,CASSPVTGGFQETQYF
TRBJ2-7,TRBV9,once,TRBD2,TGTGCCAGCAGCGTAGGCAGCGGGGGGCTGTACGAGCAGTACTTC,CASSVGSGGLYEQYF
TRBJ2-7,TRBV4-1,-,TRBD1,TGCGCCAGCAGCCAAGACCCGGGACAGGACTACGAGCAGTACTTC,CASSQDPGQDYEQYF
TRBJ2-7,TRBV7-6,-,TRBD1,TGTGCCAGCAGCGCCCAGACAGGGGGCTTAGGAGAGCAGTACTTC,CASSAQTGGLGEQYF
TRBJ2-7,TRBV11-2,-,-,TGTGCCAGCAGCCCTAACAGAAACTACGAGCAGTACTTC,CASSPNRNYEQYF
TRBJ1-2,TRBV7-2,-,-,TGTGCCAGCAGCTTAGGTCAGGGCCTTAACTATGGCTACACCTTC,CASSLGQGLNYGYTF
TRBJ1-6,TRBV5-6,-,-,TGTGCCAGCAGCTCTTGGGGGACTGGGATTAATTCACCCCTCCACTTT,CASSSWGTGINSPLHF
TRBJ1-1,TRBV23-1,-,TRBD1,TGCGCCAGCAGTCAATCTTTATCCAGGGGGCGAAGCACTGAAGCTTTCTTT,CASSQSLSRGRSTEAFF